This note documents a single T cell receptor (beta chain) sequence. Its specificity is unknown. This sample stems from a study of cytomegalovirus exposure and HLA in healthy donors. Points from the study as a whole: Being indistinguishable, some V segments were excluded, TRBV6-2 and TRBV6-3 among them.

This CDR3 contains 13 residues. V lost 5 bases and J 7 bases, leaving 14 bases between the germline ends. Germline-derived CDR1 and CDR2 are SEHNR and FQNEAQ (reference sequence). The PCR contained 60 Vbeta and 13 Jbeta primers. Produced via immunoSEQ multiplex PCR; TCRdb's table is partial and in-frame only. The profile shows some 120,000 clones, about 80% of them singletons. The source is a woman aged 45-65 years in good health and CMV-seropositive. V gene TRBV7-9 combines with J gene TRBJ1-1; the D is unclear. The sample comprised PBMCs. In DNA form, the CDR3 reads TGTGCCAGCAGCCCAGGCATGACCTATGAAGCTTTCTTT. Protein sequence: CASSPGMTYEAFF.